The rows below give T cell receptor beta chains drawn from one sample of a study of breast tumors, draining lymph nodes, adjacent tissues. TCRdb processed the multiplex PCR reads anew with MiXCR; each CDR3 protein has one entry. The sample records approximately 190,000 distinct CDR3 sequences, approximately 31% being singletons. Sequenced: axillary lymph node tissue. The receptors derive from a female donor with breast cancer. Some clones in this sample may be carry-over from other donors' samples. The CDR3 runs from the conserved cysteine through the conserved F or W. D genes are given only for firm matches. Where a row states a size, it is once, few, many or the class of an expanded clone; other rows omit it.

D: .
J: TRBJ2-3
size: many
V: TRBV10-3
CDR3: CAIRGSSGADTQYF
DNA: TGTGCCATCAGAGGATCCTCCGGGGCAGATACGCAGTATTTT

D: TRBD1
J: TRBJ1-6
size: .
V: TRBV20-1
CDR3: CSAGQGGNSPLHF
DNA: TGCAGTGCGGGACAGGGTGGTAATTCACCCCTCCACTTT

D: .
J: TRBJ2-5
size: .
V: TRBV4-1
CDR3: CASGQARNQETQYF
DNA: TGCGCCAGCGGCCAAGCTAGGAACCAAGAGACCCAGTACTTC

D: TRBD2
J: TRBJ2-1
size: few
V: TRBV20-1
CDR3: CRLAGDYNEQFF
DNA: TGCAGGCTAGCGGGGGACTACAATGAGCAGTTCTTC

D: TRBD2
J: TRBJ2-5
size: many
V: TRBV12-3/TRBV12-4
CDR3: CASSLKWTSGETQYF
DNA: TGTGCCAGCAGTTTAAAATGGACTAGCGGAGAGACCCAGTACTTC

D: .
J: TRBJ1-6
size: many
V: TRBV11-2
CDR3: CASTQYNSPLHF
DNA: TGTGCCAGCACCCAGTATAATTCACCCCTCCACTTT

D: TRBD1
J: TRBJ1-2
size: once
V: TRBV18
CDR3: CASSPRTGVDYGYTF
DNA: TGTGCCAGCTCACCCCGGACAGGGGTCGACTATGGCTACACCTTC

D: .
J: TRBJ1-5
size: many
V: TRBV3-1
CDR3: CASSHRGSNQPQHF
DNA: TGTGCCAGCAGCCATCGAGGGTCCAATCAGCCCCAGCATTTT

D: TRBD2
J: TRBJ2-3
size: many
V: TRBV4-3
CDR3: CASSPGLAIDTQYF
DNA: TGCGCCAGCAGCCCGGGACTAGCTATAGATACGCAGTATTTT

D: .
J: TRBJ2-7
size: many
V: TRBV10-2
CDR3: CASSERGGIWGEQYF
DNA: TGCGCCAGCAGTGAAAGGGGAGGCATATGGGGCGAGCAGTACTTC

D: .
J: TRBJ1-6
size: .
V: TRBV12-3/TRBV12-4
CDR3: CAGSLGGATKSPLHF
DNA: TGTGCCGGCAGTTTAGGAGGGGCGACCAAGTCACCCCTCCACTTT

D: .
J: TRBJ2-3
size: many
V: TRBV5-5
CDR3: CASSLVVGGDTQYF
DNA: TGTGCCAGCAGCTTGGTAGTGGGGGGAGATACGCAGTATTTT

D: .
J: TRBJ1-2
size: .
V: TRBV20-1
CDR3: CSARDETAAGGYTF
DNA: TGCAGTGCCAGAGATGAGACGGCCGCGGGTGGCTACACCTTC

D: .
J: TRBJ2-2
size: many
V: TRBV20-1
CDR3: CSALVGANTGELFF
DNA: TGCAGTGCTCTCGTAGGGGCGAACACCGGGGAGCTGTTTTTT

D: .
J: TRBJ2-7
size: .
V: TRBV29-1
CDR3: CSELGFYEQYF
DNA: TGCAGCGAACTTGGCTTCTACGAGCAGTACTTC

D: .
J: TRBJ2-7
size: many
V: TRBV20-1
CDR3: CSARDAPVFEQYF
DNA: TGCAGTGCTAGAGACGCCCCCGTCTTCGAGCAGTACTTC

D: TRBD2
J: TRBJ2-2
size: many
V: TRBV20-1
CDR3: CSASKPGLAGGGTGELFF
DNA: TGCAGTGCTAGCAAACCGGGACTAGCGGGAGGAGGGACCGGGGAGCTGTTTTTT

D: TRBD1
J: TRBJ1-2
size: many
V: TRBV2
CDR3: CASLRQGGYGYTF
DNA: TGTGCCAGCCTCCGACAGGGGGGCTATGGCTACACCTTC

D: TRBD1
J: TRBJ2-3
size: many
V: TRBV19
CDR3: CASGPGQGAYDTQYF
DNA: TGTGCCAGTGGCCCCGGACAGGGGGCCTACGATACGCAGTATTTT

D: .
J: TRBJ2-1
size: many
V: TRBV12-3/TRBV12-4
CDR3: CASSSQDRYEQFF
DNA: TGTGCCAGCAGTTCCCAAGACAGGTATGAGCAGTTCTTC

D: .
J: TRBJ1-3
size: .
V: TRBV5-7
CDR3: CASSLVARNTIYF
DNA: TGTGCCAGCAGCTTGGTGGCCCGGAACACCATATATTTT

D: TRBD1
J: TRBJ2-3
size: .
V: TRBV2
CDR3: CASGGTGPWDTQYF
DNA: TGTGCCAGCGGGGGGACAGGACCGTGGGATACGCAGTATTTT

D: .
J: TRBJ2-2
size: .
V: TRBV12-3/TRBV12-4
CDR3: CASSLSGRFGELFF
DNA: TGTGCCAGCAGTTTATCCGGGAGATTCGGGGAGCTGTTTTTT

D: .
J: TRBJ1-1
size: .
V: TRBV14
CDR3: CASSQTVSTEAFF
DNA: TGTGCCAGCAGCCAGACAGTGAGCACTGAAGCTTTCTTT

D: TRBD1
J: TRBJ1-1
size: few
V: TRBV7-2
CDR3: CASSFNERTGRATEAFF
DNA: TGTGCCAGCAGCTTCAACGAACGGACAGGGCGGGCCACTGAAGCTTTCTTT

D: TRBD1
J: TRBJ1-2
size: .
V: TRBV7-9
CDR3: CASSLAGTGNYGYTF
DNA: TGTGCCAGCAGCTTAGCCGGGACAGGGAACTATGGCTACACCTTC

D: .
J: TRBJ1-2
size: many
V: TRBV5-1
CDR3: CASSLVGSRVDGDGYTF
DNA: TGCGCCAGCAGCTTGGTAGGATCCAGGGTTGATGGTGACGGCTACACCTTC

D: .
J: TRBJ2-2
size: many
V: TRBV12-3/TRBV12-4
CDR3: CASIAHGELSGELFF
DNA: TGTGCCAGCATCGCCCATGGGGAGTTGTCCGGGGAGCTGTTTTTT